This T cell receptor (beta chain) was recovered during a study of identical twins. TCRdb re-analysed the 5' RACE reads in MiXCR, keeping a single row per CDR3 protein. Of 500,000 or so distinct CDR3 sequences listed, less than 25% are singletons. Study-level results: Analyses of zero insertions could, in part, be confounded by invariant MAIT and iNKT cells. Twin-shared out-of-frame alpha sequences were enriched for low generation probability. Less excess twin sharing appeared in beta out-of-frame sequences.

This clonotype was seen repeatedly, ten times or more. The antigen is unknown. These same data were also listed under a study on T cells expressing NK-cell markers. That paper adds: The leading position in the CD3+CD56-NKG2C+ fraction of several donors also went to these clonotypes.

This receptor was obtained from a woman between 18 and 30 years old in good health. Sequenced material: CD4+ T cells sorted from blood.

CDR3 sequence reads: CASSLGGSVTNEQYF. The CDR3 DNA is TGCGCCAGCAGCTTAGGTGGTAGCGTGACGAACGAGCAGTACTTC. This chain connects TRBV5-1 to TRBJ2-7; perhaps TRBD2 as D (5 bases). Trimming took off 2 bases at V and 5 bases at J, with 17 bases between the two ends. Per the germline V gene, CDR1 is SGHRS and CDR2 is YFSETQ. CDR3 length: 15 residues.